Following are 15 T cell receptor beta chains from one sample sequenced in a study of beta chain features in type 1 diabetes. Every bit of the isolated RNA underwent reverse transcription, so sequencing read expressed TCRB transcripts. The method was immunoSEQ multiplex PCR; TCRdb's version includes in-frame clones alone and lacks a portion of them. The data show some 150,000 clones, around 10% seen once. Sequenced: central memory CD4+ T cells from blood. Every receptor here comes from a man aged 18-30 years in good health.

The rearrangement links TRBV28 to TRBJ2-3; no firm D call. The CDR3 contains 12 residues. Trimming shortened V by 8 bases and J by 2 bases, and 8 bases separated the two germline ends. CDR1 is MDHEN and CDR2 is SYDVKM in the germline V gene. CDR3 residues: CASHGITDTQYF. The DNA of the CDR3 is TGTGCCAGCCATGGGATCACAGATACGCAGTATTTT.

This clone has more than one count but fewer than ten. This chain links TRBV28 with TRBJ2-7; 8 nucleotides agree with TRBD2. The CDR3 runs to 15 residues. The germline CDR1 and CDR2 sequences are MDHEN and SYDVKM. V was pared by 5 bases and J by 2 bases, with 8 bases of the junction left unmatched. CDR3: CASSRFGLAAYEQYF. The CDR3 DNA reads TGTGCCAGCAGTCGCTTCGGACTAGCAGCCTACGAGCAGTACTTC.

This clone was observed a few times. The chain carries TRBV10-3 and TRBJ1-1; D possibly corresponds to TRBD1 (6 bases). V was cut by 3 bases and J by 7 bases, with 12 bases left in between. CDR1 is ENHRY, CDR2 SYGVKD, per germline. The CDR3 extends over 13 amino acids. CDR3 region: CAISDRTALEAFF. The CDR3, as DNA: TGTGCCATCAGTGATCGGACAGCCCTTGAAGCTTTCTTT.

The chain is built from TRBV4-3 and TRBJ2-1, with 10 bases lining up with TRBD2. Per germline, CDR1 LGHNA and CDR2 YSLEER. The CDR3 runs 16 residues. The J segment lost 15 bases and the V segment lost 4 bases, leaving 18 bases of the junction unmatched. The CDR3 region is CASSPEAGGAGGGRFF. CDR3 bases: TGCGCCAGCAGCCCTGAAGCGGGAGGGGCCGGGGGAGGTCGGTTCTTC.

This clone occurred a few times. The chain joins TRBV4-3 to TRBJ1-2; 8 bases are shared with TRBD1. J lost 7 bases, V lost 3 bases, and 7 bases had no gene match. This CDR3 region has 14 residues. Germline values: CDR1 LGHNA, CDR2 YSLEER. The CDR3 loop is CASSHLDRGSGYTF. CDR3 DNA: TGCGCCAGCAGCCATCTAGACAGGGGAAGTGGCTACACCTTC.

V and J are TRBV6-5 and TRBJ1-5, with a tentative D call TRBD1 (6 bases). Germline CDR1 MNHEY, CDR2 SVGAGI. Trimming left V 5 bases short and J 2 bases short, with 10 bases between. The CDR3 runs to 14 residues. The chain's CDR3 is CASSQQGGNQPQHF. DNA for the CDR3: TGTGCCAGCAGTCAACAGGGAGGCAATCAGCCCCAGCATTTT.

This clone has just a few counts. V usage is TRBV5-1 and J usage is TRBJ2-7, with D unclear. This CDR3 contains 14 residues. Germline V gene lookup returns CDR1 SGHRS and CDR2 YFSETQ. V was shortened by 0 bases and J by 3 bases, with 10 bases between the two germline ends. The CDR3 nucleotides read TGCGCCAGCAGCTTGGCAGACCCCGGCTACGAGCAGTACTTC. Translating it yields CASSLADPGYEQYF.

The chain carries TRBV5-1 and TRBJ1-1; D uncertain. The CDR3 extends over 17 amino acids. Per germline, CDR1 SGHRS and CDR2 YFSETQ. V lost 0 bases and J lost 1, with 16 bases in between. The CDR3 reads CASSLAISTVSNTEAFF. The CDR3 region has the DNA TGCGCCAGCAGCTTGGCTATATCTACAGTGTCGAACACTGAAGCTTTCTTT. The variable domain in full, with the rest retrieved from reference TRBV5-1 and TRBJ1-1, is KAGVTQTPRYLIKTRGQQVTLSCSPISGHRSVSWYQQTPGQGLQFLFEYFSETQRNKGNFPGRFSGRQFSNSRSEMNVSTLELGDSALYLCASSLAISTVSNTEAFFGQGTRLTVV.

This clone was seen more than once but under ten times. J is TRBJ2-1 and V is TRBV9, with 10 positions matching TRBD2. J was trimmed by 3 bases and V by 3 bases; bases with no gene match: 6. Germline V gene sequence: CDR1 SGDLS, CDR2 YYNGEE. The CDR3 sequence is 16 residues long. The CDR3 spells CASSGTSGRNYNEQFF. CDR3 bases: TGTGCCAGCAGCGGGACTAGCGGTCGTAACTACAATGAGCAGTTCTTC. The full variable domain, rest sourced from reference TRBV9 and TRBJ2-1, is DSGVTQTPKHLITATGQRVTLRCSPRSGDLSVYWYQQSLDQGLQFLIQYYNGEERAKGNILERFSAQQFPDLHSELNLSSLELGDSALYFCASSGTSGRNYNEQFFGPGTRLTVL.

This clone was seen at least ten times. The V and J genes are TRBV29-1 and TRBJ1-4; unclear D gene. Trimming removed 2 bases at V and 7 bases at J, with 5 bases between. Germline loops: CDR1 SQVTM, CDR2 ANQGSEA. The CDR3 sequence is 11 residues long. DNA for the CDR3: TGCAGCGTTGAACGTTCTGAAAAACTGTTTTTT. This encodes CSVERSEKLFF.

V gene TRBV4-1 combines with J gene TRBJ2-7; 7 bases match TRBD1. Germline CDR1 and CDR2: MGHRA and YSYEKL. Losses at the gene ends were 5 bases for V and 3 bases for J; bases not matched to a gene: 4. The CDR3 loop spans 13 amino acids. The CDR3 region is CASSGRQGYEQYF. The CDR3 nucleotides are TGCGCCAGCAGCGGCCGACAGGGCTACGAGCAGTACTTC.

This clone was observed a handful of times. The chain couples TRBV29-1 to TRBJ2-7; D is uncertain. The CDR3 has 16 amino acids. Germline CDR1 and CDR2: SQVTM and ANQGSEA. The V end was cut by 4 bases, the J end by 3 bases, with 22 bases between. The CDR3: CSVVPFLGVSLYEQYF. DNA of the CDR3: TGCAGCGTTGTCCCTTTTTTAGGAGTATCTCTCTACGAGCAGTACTTC.

The rearrangement links TRBV10-3 to TRBJ2-1; 10 nucleotides agree with TRBD1. V trimming: 5 bases; J trimming: 4 bases; junction bases outside the gene matches: 14. This CDR3 has 18 residues. Germline assignment: CDR1 ENHRY and CDR2 SYGVKD. The CDR3, as DNA: TGTGCCATCAGTCTTCCCCCGGGACAGGGGTCCTCTTACAATGAGCAGTTCTTC. Residues: CAISLPPGQGSSYNEQFF.

This clone has more than one count but fewer than ten. The V call is TRBV30, the J call TRBJ1-5; D is undetermined. V shed 1 base and J shed 0 bases, with 4 bases lying between them. Germline CDR1 reads GTSNPN; CDR2 reads SVGIG (reference sequence). The CDR3 contains 13 residues. The CDR3 here is CAWSADSNQPQHF. The CDR3 DNA is TGTGCCTGGAGTGCGGATAGCAATCAGCCCCAGCATTTT.

J is TRBJ2-3 and V is TRBV25-1; 7 nucleotides agree with TRBD1. This CDR3 has 15 residues. Germline V gene lookup returns CDR1 MGHDK and CDR2 SYGVNS. With 4 bases clipped from V and 2 bases from J, the junction kept 6 bases outside the gene matches. CDR3 protein: CASSAYRGVTDTQYF. The CDR3 region has the DNA TGTGCCAGCAGTGCTTACAGGGGTGTCACAGATACGCAGTATTTT.